The following is a TCR beta chain sequence with its context. The data derive from a study of CD8 T cells in Susac syndrome. Germline V gene sequence: CDR1 MNHEY, CDR2 SVGAGI. This CDR3 comprises 15 residues. V lost 1 base and J 2 bases, leaving 10 bases between the germline ends. RNA in amounts of roughly 0.45 to 1 ug was reverse transcribed with random hexamers. Across 54 Vbeta and 13 Jbeta, TCR beta CDR3 was amplified with immunoSEQ multiplex PCR. Each CDR3 protein gets one entry after TCRdb re-called the immunoSEQ multiplex PCR reads with MiXCR. Found here are roughly 120,000 distinct CDR3 sequences, around 94% of them singletons; the top ten hold less than 0.15%.

This receptor was taken from a human donor with multiple sclerosis. Sequenced input: CD4+ T cells from PBMCs. J is TRBJ2-3 and V is TRBV6-5; no firm D call. The CDR3 region has the DNA TGTGCCAGCAGTTACTTCAGGCCTGACACAGATACGCAGTATTTT. Its translation: CASSYFRPDTDTQYF.